Listed below are T cell receptor beta chains from one sample, sequenced in a study of blood T cell repertoires in COVID-19. Libraries were prepared by immunoSEQ multiplex PCR; TCRdb keeps only in-frame clonotypes and omits some of them. Of 130,000 or so clones listed, approximately 90% are singletons. The sequenced sample consisted of peripheral blood. These receptors originate from a man aged 50 or older with active or convalescent COVID-19. CDR3s include the opening cysteine and the closing phenylalanine or tryptophan. A D gene is named only where the DNA matches it firmly. Where a row states a size, it is once, few, many or the class of an expanded clone; other rows omit it.

>TRBV5-1|-|-|TRBJ2-3|13
TGCGCCAGCAGCTTGTCAGGGACAGATACGCAGTATTTT
CASSLSGTDTQYF
>TRBV28|-|TRBD2|TRBJ2-2|14
TGTGCCAGCACCTGGGGGGGTAACACCGGGGAGCTGTTTTTT
CASTWGGNTGELFF
>TRBV5-1|-|-|TRBJ2-3|15
TGCGCCAGCAGCTTGGCTAGACAGGGCACAGATACGCAGTATTTT
CASSLARQGTDTQYF
>TRBV7-9|-|-|TRBJ1-6|12
TGTGCCAGCAGCTTCAGTAATTCACCCCTCCACTTT
CASSFSNSPLHF
>TRBV27|-|-|TRBJ1-6|14
TGTGCCAGCAGTTTATTTGGGCAAGGTTCACCCCTCCACTTT
CASSLFGQGSPLHF
>TRBV24-1|-|-|TRBJ1-5|14
TGTGCCACCAGTGGAGCGGGCCGCAATCAGCCCCAGCATTTT
CATSGAGRNQPQHF
>TRBV5-1|-|TRBD1|TRBJ1-6|17
TGCGCCAGCAGCTTGAACACAGGGGAAACTTATAATTCACCCCTCCACTTT
CASSLNTGETYNSPLHF
>TRBV21-1|few|-|TRBJ1-4|15
TGTGCCAGCAGCAACAGGGACAGGGGTAATGAAAAACTGTTTTTT
CASSNRDRGNEKLFF
>TRBV5-1|-|TRBD1|TRBJ2-1|16
TGCGCCAGCAGCTTGGTGACAGGGGCGAACTACAATGAGCAGTTCTTC
CASSLVTGANYNEQFF
>TRBV5-1|-|-|TRBJ2-1|13
TGCGCCAGCAGCTCGGGTGGGGGCTGGGAGCAGTTCTTC
CASSSGGGWEQFF
>TRBV5-1|-|-|TRBJ1-1|16
TGCGCCAGCAGCTTGGTCGCCCGGGGGGCGAACACTGAAGCTTTCTTT
CASSLVARGANTEAFF
>TRBV5-1|once|-|TRBJ1-1|16
TGCGCCAGCAGCACGGAAGTCCGGGACACCTACACTGAAGCTTTCTTT
CASSTEVRDTYTEAFF
>TRBV20-1|-|-|TRBJ1-4|12
TGCAGTGCTAGTGAGAGCGGTGAAAAACTGTTTTTT
CSASESGEKLFF
>TRBV20-1|-|TRBD1|TRBJ2-3|15
TGCAGTGCTAGTATTTTGGGTCAGGGGGATGATACGCAGTATTTT
CSASILGQGDDTQYF
>TRBV28|-|-|TRBJ2-7|16
TGTGCCAGCAGTCTAGAACCCACGGGACACCCCTACGAGCAGTACTTC
CASSLEPTGHPYEQYF
>TRBV3-1/TRBV3-2|once|-|TRBJ2-1|14
TGTGCCAGCAGCCAAGATCGGTCGAACAATGAGCAGTTCTTC
CASSQDRSNNEQFF
>TRBV6-2/TRBV6-3|once|TRBD1|TRBJ1-5|16
TGTGCCAGCAGCCTACGAAAGACAGGGAACAATCAGCCCCAGCATTTT
CASSLRKTGNNQPQHF
>TRBV7-9|-|TRBD1|TRBJ2-7|13
TGTGCCAGCAGCTTAGGACAGGGTACCGAGCAGTACTTC
CASSLGQGTEQYF
>TRBV19|once|-|TRBJ1-1|21
TGTGCCAGTCGCAATTCGTTTGGAGCAGAAGTCTTCGGGGGGCACGGCACTGAAGCTTTCTTT
CASRNSFGAEVFGGHGTEAFF
>TRBV5-8|-|-|TRBJ2-1|16
TGTGCCAGCAGCTTGGTGCGGAGTACTCTCTACAATGAGCAGTTCTTC
CASSLVRSTLYNEQFF
>TRBV6-5|-|-|TRBJ2-1|14
TGTGCCAGCAGTCGGCTGGACAGACGCAATGAGCAGTTCTTC
CASSRLDRRNEQFF
>TRBV27|-|TRBD2|TRBJ2-7|13
TGTGCCAGCAGTGCGGGAGGGGCCTACGAGCAGTACTTC
CASSAGGAYEQYF
>TRBV5-1|-|-|TRBJ2-1|14
TGCGCCAGCAGCGACGGGAGCTCCTACAATGAGCAGTTCTTC
CASSDGSSYNEQFF
>TRBV27|-|TRBD2|TRBJ2-7|15
TGTGCCAGCAGCTTAACCGGGACTAGACCCTACGAGCAGTACTTC
CASSLTGTRPYEQYF
>TRBV5-1|-|-|TRBJ2-2|14
TGCGCCAGCAGCTTGGGGGCAGGCACCGGGGAGCTGTTTTTT
CASSLGAGTGELFF
>TRBV2|-|-|TRBJ2-5|13
TGTGCCAGCAGTGAGGAGCGGCAAGAGACCCAGTACTTC
CASSEERQETQYF
>TRBV6-6|-|-|TRBJ2-6|16
TGTGCCAGCACGATCCGGTTCGACTCTGGGGCCAACGTCCTGACTTTC
CASTIRFDSGANVLTF
>TRBV5-1|-|TRBD2|TRBJ2-1|17
TGCGCCAGCAGCCTGGGACTAGCGGGACACTCCTACAATGAGCAGTTCTTC
CASSLGLAGHSYNEQFF
>TRBV5-5|-|-|TRBJ1-3|15
TGTGCCAGCAGCTGGACTGATTCCTCTGGAAACACCATATATTTT
CASSWTDSSGNTIYF
>TRBV6-1|-|-|TRBJ2-2|13
TGTGCCAGCAGTGAAGCCCGCGGCGGGGAGCTGTTTTTT
CASSEARGGELFF
>TRBV5-4|-|TRBD2|TRBJ2-5|14
TGTGCCAGCAGCCATAAGCGGGACGAAGAGACCCAGTACTTC
CASSHKRDEETQYF
>TRBV19|-|-|TRBJ1-5|15
TGTGCCAGTAGTAGGGGCTCAGGGCCCAATCAGCCCCAGCATTTT
CASSRGSGPNQPQHF
>TRBV10-3|-|TRBD2|TRBJ2-1|16
TGTGCCATCAGGCCCCGGAGGACTAGCCCCTACAATGAGCAGTTCTTC
CAIRPRRTSPYNEQFF
>TRBV18|-|-|TRBJ1-1|12
TGTGCCAGCTCATCAGGGGCCACTGAAGCTTTCTTT
CASSSGATEAFF
>TRBV29-1|-|TRBD2|TRBJ2-1|13
TGCAGCGTCCGCGGTGGGACTAGCCATGAGCAGTTCTTC
CSVRGGTSHEQFF
>TRBV11-2|-|TRBD1|TRBJ2-7|13
TGTGCCAGCGGACGGGACAGAGACTACGAGCAGTACTTC
CASGRDRDYEQYF
>TRBV6-1|-|TRBD1|TRBJ2-1|14
TGTGCCAGCAGTGAAGGGGCAGGGGGCCTTTGGGAGTTCTTC
CASSEGAGGLWEFF
>TRBV27|-|TRBD1|TRBJ1-1|16
TGTGCCAGCAGTCCAATCCTCGGGACAGTGAACTCTGAAGCTTTCTTT
CASSPILGTVNSEAFF
>TRBV5-1|-|-|TRBJ1-1|13
TGCGCCAGCAGCTTGACAGTGAACACTGAAGCTTTCTTT
CASSLTVNTEAFF
>TRBV3-1/TRBV3-2|once|-|TRBJ1-6|16
TGTGCCAGCAGCCAAGGGGCCGCGAGTTATAATTCACCCCTCCACTTT
CASSQGAASYNSPLHF
>TRBV30|-|-|TRBJ1-1|16
TGTGCCTGGAGTGTACTATATGGGGCGACGAACACTGAAGCTTTCTTT
CAWSVLYGATNTEAFF
>TRBV4-3|-|TRBD2|TRBJ2-1|15
TGCGCCAGCAGCCATAGCGGGAGCTCCTACAATGAGCAGTTCTTC
CASSHSGSSYNEQFF
>TRBV28|-|TRBD2|TRBJ2-1|15
TGTGCCAGCAGTAGTCAGCGGGGGGGTTACAATGAGCAGTTCTTC
CASSSQRGGYNEQFF
>TRBV7-2|-|-|TRBJ2-1|13
TGTGCCAGCGTAGCAGGGAACTACAATGAGCAGTTCTTC
CASVAGNYNEQFF
>TRBV9|few|TRBD2|TRBJ2-1|15
TGTGCCAGCAGCGTAAGGACTAGCGGGGGAAATGAGCAGTTCTTC
CASSVRTSGGNEQFF
>TRBV6-5|-|TRBD1|TRBJ2-2|14
TGTGCCAGCAGCGACAGGGTGGGCACCGGGGAGCTGTTTTTT
CASSDRVGTGELFF
>TRBV4-2|-|TRBD2|TRBJ2-5|16
TGTGCCAGCAGCCAAACGGGGGGAGGGCCGAGGGAGACCCAGTACTTC
CASSQTGGGPRETQYF
>TRBV6-5|-|TRBD1|TRBJ1-2|13
TGTGCCAGCAGGCGGGACAGGGCCTCTGGCTACACCTTC
CASRRDRASGYTF
>TRBV5-5|-|TRBD1|TRBJ1-2|16
TGTGCCAGCAGCTTGGAACCGGGACAGGGCAACTATGGCTACACCTTC
CASSLEPGQGNYGYTF
>TRBV6-5|-|TRBD2|TRBJ2-5|16
TGTGCCAGCAGTTCTTTGGGCGGGGGGGCCTATGAGACCCAGTACTTC
CASSSLGGGAYETQYF
>TRBV6-5|-|TRBD2|TRBJ2-1|15
TGTGCCAGCAGTTACAAGCGGGGGGGCGCGCTTGAGCAGTTCTTC
CASSYKRGGALEQFF
>TRBV4-2|-|-|TRBJ2-3|17
TGTGCCAGCAGCCAAGTTTTTAGCGACTCCCAAACAGATACGCAGTATTTT
CASSQVFSDSQTDTQYF
>TRBV10-3|-|TRBD2|TRBJ2-1|19
TGTGCCATCAGTGAGTCCAACCCGATTAGCGGGGGGGACTACAATGAGCAGTTCTTC
CAISESNPISGGDYNEQFF